This T cell receptor beta chain came from a study of CD8 T cells in ankylosing spondylitis. Overall study results and limits: Ankylosing spondylitis blood seemed to carry a telltale TCR beta motif made of about 8 highly homologous variants.

TCRdb re-analysed the 5' RACE reads in MiXCR, keeping a single row per CDR3 protein. The data hold 50,000 to 60,000 distinct CDR3 sequences, with about 7.8% observed a single time. Trimming shortened V by 3 bases and J by 3 bases, and 17 bases separated the two germline ends. CDR1 and CDR2 (germline): MNHEY, SMNVEV (reference sequence). The CDR3 sequence is 16 residues long. At least ten counts were recorded for this clonotype. Its cognate antigen is unknown. This chain uses TRBV27 with TRBJ1-1; the D gene is possibly TRBD1 (6 bases). The source of this sequence is a female donor with ankylosing spondylitis or in good health (not recorded which). Sequenced input: blood, either unsorted or a sorted T cell fraction (not recorded which). In DNA form, the CDR3 reads TGTGCCAGCAGTTTTCTCGGGGGCTGGGGGGACACTGAAGCTTTCTTT. It translates to CASSFLGGWGDTEAFF.